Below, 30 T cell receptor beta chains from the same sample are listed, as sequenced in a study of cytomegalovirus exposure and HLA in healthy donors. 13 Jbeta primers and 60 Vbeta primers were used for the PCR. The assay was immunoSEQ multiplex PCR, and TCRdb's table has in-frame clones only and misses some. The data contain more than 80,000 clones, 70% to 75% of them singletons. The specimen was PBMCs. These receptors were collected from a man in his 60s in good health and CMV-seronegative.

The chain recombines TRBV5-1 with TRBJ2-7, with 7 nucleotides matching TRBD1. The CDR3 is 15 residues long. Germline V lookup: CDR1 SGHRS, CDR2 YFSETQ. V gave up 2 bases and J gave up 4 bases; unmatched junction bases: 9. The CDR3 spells CASSLETGLGYEQYF. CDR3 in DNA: TGCGCCAGCAGCTTAGAGACAGGGTTAGGGTACGAGCAGTACTTC.

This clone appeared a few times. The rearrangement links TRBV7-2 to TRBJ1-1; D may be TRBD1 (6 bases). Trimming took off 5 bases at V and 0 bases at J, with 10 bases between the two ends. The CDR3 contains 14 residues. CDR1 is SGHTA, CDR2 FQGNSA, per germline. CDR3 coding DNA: TGTGCCAGCAGCCGTGACAGGATGAACACTGAAGCTTTCTTT. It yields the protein CASSRDRMNTEAFF.

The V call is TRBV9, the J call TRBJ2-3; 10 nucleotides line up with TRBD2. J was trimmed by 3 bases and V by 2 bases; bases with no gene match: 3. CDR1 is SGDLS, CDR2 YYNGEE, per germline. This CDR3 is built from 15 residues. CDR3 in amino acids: CASSVGAGGTDTQYF. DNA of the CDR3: TGTGCCAGCAGCGTCGGAGCGGGGGGGACAGATACGCAGTATTTT.

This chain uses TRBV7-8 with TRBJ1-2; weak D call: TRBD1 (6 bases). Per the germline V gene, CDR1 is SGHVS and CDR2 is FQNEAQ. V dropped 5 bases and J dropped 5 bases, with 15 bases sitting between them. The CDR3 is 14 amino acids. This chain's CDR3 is CASSPARTEYGYTF. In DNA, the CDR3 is TGTGCCAGCAGCCCAGCCCGGACAGAGTATGGCTACACCTTC.

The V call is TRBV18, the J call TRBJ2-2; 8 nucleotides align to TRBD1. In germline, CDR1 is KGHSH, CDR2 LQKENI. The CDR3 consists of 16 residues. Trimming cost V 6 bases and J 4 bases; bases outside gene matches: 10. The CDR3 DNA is TGTGCCAGCTCGCTAGGACAGGGAAGTATCACCGGGGAGCTGTTTTTT. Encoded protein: CASSLGQGSITGELFF.

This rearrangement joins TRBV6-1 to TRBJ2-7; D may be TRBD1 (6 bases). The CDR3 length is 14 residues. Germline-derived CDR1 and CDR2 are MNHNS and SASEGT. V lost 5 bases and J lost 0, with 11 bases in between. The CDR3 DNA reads TGTGCCAGCAGTTTCAGGGGATCCTCCTACGAGCAGTACTTC. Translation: CASSFRGSSYEQYF.

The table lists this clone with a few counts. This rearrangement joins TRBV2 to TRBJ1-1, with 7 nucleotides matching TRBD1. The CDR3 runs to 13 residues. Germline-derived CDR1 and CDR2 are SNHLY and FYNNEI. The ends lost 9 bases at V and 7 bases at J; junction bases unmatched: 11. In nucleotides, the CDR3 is TGTGCCAGTGGCGACAGGGTTAAAGATGAAGCTTTCTTT. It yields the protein CASGDRVKDEAFF.

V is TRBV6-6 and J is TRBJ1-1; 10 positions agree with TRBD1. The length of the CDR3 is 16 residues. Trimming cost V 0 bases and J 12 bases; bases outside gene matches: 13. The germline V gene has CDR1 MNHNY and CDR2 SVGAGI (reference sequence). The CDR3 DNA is TGTGCCAGCAGTTACTCGGGGACCGGACAGGGGGGGTATCCTTTCTTT. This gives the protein CASSYSGTGQGGYPFF.

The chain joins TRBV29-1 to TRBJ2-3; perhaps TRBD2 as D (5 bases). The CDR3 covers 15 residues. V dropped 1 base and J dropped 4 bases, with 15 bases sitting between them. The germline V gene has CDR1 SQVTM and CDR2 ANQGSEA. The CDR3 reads CSVEGGLLLADTQYF. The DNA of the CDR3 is TGCAGCGTTGAAGGCGGACTTTTGTTGGCAGATACGCAGTATTTT.

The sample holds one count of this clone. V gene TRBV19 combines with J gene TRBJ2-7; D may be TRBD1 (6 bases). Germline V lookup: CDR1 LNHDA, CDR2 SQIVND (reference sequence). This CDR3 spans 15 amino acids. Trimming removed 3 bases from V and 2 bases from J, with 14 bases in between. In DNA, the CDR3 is TGTGCCAGTAGTATCATTGGGGGCAGAGCCTACGAGCAGTACTTC. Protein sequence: CASSIIGGRAYEQYF.

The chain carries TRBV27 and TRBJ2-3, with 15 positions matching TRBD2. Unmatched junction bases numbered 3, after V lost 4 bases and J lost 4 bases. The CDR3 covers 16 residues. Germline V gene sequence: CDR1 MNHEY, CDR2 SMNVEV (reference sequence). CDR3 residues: CASSSGLAGGSDTQYF. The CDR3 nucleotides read TGTGCCAGCAGTTCCGGACTAGCGGGGGGGTCAGATACGCAGTATTTT.

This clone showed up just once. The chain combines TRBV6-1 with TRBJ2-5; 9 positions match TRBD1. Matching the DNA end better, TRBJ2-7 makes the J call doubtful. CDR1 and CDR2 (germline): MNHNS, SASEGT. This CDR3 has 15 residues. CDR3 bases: TGTGCCAGCAGTGGAACCGGGACAGGGACCTACGAGCAGTACTTC. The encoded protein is CASSGTGTGTYEQYF.

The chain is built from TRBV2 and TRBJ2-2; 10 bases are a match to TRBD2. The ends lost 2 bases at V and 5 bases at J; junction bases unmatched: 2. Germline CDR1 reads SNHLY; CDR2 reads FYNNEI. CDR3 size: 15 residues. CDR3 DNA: TGTGCCAGCAGTGAACAGCGGGGGGGGACCGGGGAGCTGTTTTTT. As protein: CASSEQRGGTGELFF. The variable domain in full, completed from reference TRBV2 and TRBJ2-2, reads EPEVTQTPSHQVTQMGQEVILRCVPISNHLYFYWYRQILGQKVEFLVSFYNNEISEKSEIFDDQFSVERPDGSNFTLKIRSTKLEDSAMYFCASSEQRGGTGELFFGEGSRLTVL.

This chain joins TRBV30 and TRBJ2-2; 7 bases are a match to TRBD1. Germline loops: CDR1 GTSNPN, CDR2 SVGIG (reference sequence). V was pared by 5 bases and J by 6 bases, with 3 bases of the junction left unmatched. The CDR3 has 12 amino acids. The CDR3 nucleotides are TGTGCCTGGCGACAGGGCCCCGGGGAGCTGTTTTTT. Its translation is CAWRQGPGELFF.

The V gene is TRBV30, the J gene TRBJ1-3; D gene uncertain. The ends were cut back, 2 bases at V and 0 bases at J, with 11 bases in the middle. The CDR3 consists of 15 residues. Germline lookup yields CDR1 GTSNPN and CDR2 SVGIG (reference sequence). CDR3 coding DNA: TGTGCCTGGAGTCCTCTGGGGAGCTCTGGAAACACCATATATTTT. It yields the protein CAWSPLGSSGNTIYF.

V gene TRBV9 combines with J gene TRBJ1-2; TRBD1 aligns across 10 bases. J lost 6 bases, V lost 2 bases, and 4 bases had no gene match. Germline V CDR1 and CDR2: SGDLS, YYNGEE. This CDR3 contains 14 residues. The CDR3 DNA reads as TGTGCCAGCAGCGTGGACAGGGGGACGGATGGCTACACCTTC. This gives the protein CASSVDRGTDGYTF. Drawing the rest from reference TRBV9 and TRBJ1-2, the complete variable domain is DSGVTQTPKHLITATGQRVTLRCSPRSGDLSVYWYQQSLDQGLQFLIQYYNGEERAKGNILERFSAQQFPDLHSELNLSSLELGDSALYFCASSVDRGTDGYTFGSGTRLTVV.

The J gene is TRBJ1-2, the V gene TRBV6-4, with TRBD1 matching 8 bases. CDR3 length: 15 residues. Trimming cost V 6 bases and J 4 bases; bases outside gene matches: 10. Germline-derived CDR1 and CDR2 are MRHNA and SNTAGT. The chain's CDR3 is CASRPTPTGGYGYTF. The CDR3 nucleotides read TGTGCCAGCAGGCCTACTCCAACAGGGGGCTATGGCTACACCTTC.

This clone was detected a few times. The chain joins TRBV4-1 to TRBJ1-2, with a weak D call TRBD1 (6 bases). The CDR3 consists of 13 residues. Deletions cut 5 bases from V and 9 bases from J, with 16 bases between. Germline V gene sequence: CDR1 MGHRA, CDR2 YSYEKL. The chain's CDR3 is CASSGPGGLSYTF. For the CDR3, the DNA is TGCGCCAGCAGCGGTCCGGGGGGGCTAAGCTACACCTTC.

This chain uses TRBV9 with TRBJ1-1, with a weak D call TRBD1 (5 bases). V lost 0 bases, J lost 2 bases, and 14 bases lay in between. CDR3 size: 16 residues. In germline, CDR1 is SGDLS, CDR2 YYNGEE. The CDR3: CASSVGLGGVNTEAFF. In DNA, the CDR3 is TGTGCCAGCAGCGTAGGCTTGGGGGGGGTTAACACTGAAGCTTTCTTT.

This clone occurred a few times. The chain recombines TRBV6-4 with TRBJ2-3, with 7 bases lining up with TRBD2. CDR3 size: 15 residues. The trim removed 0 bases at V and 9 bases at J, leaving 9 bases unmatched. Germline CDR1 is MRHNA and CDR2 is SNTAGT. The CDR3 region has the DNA TGTGCCAGCAGTGACTCGGGAAGTGGCGGGGGAACGCAGTATTTT. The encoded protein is CASSDSGSGGGTQYF.

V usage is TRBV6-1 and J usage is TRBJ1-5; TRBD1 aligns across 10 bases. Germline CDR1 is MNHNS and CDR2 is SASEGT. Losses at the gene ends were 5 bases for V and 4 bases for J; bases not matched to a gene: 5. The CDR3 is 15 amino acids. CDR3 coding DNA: TGTGCCAGCAGTACCGACAGGGGGCCAAATCAGCCCCAGCATTTT. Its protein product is CASSTDRGPNQPQHF.

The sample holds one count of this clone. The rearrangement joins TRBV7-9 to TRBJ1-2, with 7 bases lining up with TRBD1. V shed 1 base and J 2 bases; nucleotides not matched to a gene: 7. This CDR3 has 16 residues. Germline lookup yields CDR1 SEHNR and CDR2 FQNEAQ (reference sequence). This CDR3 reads CASSLGRQGANYGYTF. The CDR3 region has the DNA TGTGCCAGCAGCTTAGGCAGACAGGGAGCCAACTATGGCTACACCTTC.

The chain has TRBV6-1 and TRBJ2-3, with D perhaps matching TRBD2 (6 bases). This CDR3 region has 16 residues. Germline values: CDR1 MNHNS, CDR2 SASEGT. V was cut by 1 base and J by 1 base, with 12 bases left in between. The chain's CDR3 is CASSEEGTPRTDTQYF. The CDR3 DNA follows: TGTGCCAGCAGTGAAGAAGGGACTCCCCGCACAGATACGCAGTATTTT.

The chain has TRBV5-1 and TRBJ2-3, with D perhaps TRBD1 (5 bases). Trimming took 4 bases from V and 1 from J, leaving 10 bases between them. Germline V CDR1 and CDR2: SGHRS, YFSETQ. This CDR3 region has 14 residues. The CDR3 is CASSIRVGTDTQYF. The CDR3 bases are TGCGCCAGCAGCATCAGGGTAGGCACAGATACGCAGTATTTT.

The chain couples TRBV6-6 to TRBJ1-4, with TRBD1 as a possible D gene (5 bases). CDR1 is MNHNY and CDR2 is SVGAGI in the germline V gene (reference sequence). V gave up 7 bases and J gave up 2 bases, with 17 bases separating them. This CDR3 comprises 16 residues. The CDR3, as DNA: TGTGCCAGCACCGACCCGGGGGGGAGCACTAATGAAAAACTGTTTTTT. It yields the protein CASTDPGGSTNEKLFF.

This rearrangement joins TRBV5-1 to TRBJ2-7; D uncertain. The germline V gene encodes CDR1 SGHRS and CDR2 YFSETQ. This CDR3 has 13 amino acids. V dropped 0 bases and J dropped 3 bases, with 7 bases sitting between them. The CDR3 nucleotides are TGCGCCAGCAGCTTGGGACTCGGCTACGAGCAGTACTTC. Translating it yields CASSLGLGYEQYF.

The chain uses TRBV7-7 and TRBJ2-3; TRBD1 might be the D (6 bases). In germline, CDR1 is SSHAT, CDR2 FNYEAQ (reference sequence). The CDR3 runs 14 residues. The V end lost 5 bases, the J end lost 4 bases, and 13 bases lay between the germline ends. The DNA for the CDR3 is TGTGCCAGCAGCCGGGACACGGGCGCAGATACGCAGTATTTT. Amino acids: CASSRDTGADTQYF.

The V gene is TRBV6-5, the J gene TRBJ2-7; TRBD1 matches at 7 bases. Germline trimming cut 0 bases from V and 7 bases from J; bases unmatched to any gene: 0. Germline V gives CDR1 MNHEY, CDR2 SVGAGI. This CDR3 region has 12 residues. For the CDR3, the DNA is TGTGCCAGCAGTTACTCGACAGGGGAGCAGTACTTC. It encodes CASSYSTGEQYF.

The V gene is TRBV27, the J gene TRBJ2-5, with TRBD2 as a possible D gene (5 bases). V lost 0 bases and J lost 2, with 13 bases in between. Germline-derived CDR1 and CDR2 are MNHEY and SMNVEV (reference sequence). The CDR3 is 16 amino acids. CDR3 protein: CASSLSPAGGQETQYF. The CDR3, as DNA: TGTGCCAGCAGTTTATCTCCAGCAGGAGGTCAAGAGACCCAGTACTTC.

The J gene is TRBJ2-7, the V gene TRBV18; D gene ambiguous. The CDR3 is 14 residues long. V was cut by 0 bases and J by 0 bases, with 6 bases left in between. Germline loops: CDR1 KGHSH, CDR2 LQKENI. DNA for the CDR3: TGTGCCAGCTCACCACCGGTCGGCTCCTACGAGCAGTACTTC. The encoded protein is CASSPPVGSYEQYF.